Listed below are T cell receptor beta chains from one sample, sequenced in a study of T cell repertoires in cytomegalovirus infection. What these receptors recognize is not known. In TCRdb, the reads were re-called with MiXCR into one record per CDR3 protein. Altogether 600,000 to 700,000 distinct CDR3 sequences are present, around a third being singletons, with the ten largest covering over 15%. Sequencing used cultured PBMCs, obtained from culture after CMV antigen stimulation. These receptors were obtained from a human donor in good health (CMV status not recorded). Some clones in this sample may be carry-over from other donors' samples. CDR3s include the opening cysteine and the closing phenylalanine or tryptophan. A D gene is named only where the DNA matches it firmly. For some rows the clone size is stated as once, few or many, or as a class when expanded; others skip it.

>NA|TRBV9|NA|TRBJ1-1
CASSVVGHMNTEAFF
TGTGCCAGCAGCGTAGTCGGACACATGAACACTGAAGCTTTCTTT
>NA|TRBV20-1|NA|TRBJ2-5
CSAVGAPGETQYF
TGCAGTGCTGTCGGAGCCCCGGGAGAGACCCAGTACTTC
>TRBD2|TRBV7-8|many|TRBJ2-5
CASSLGTSAETQYF
TGTGCCAGCAGCTTAGGGACTAGCGCTGAGACCCAGTACTTC
>NA|TRBV5-4|NA|TRBJ2-5
CASSLRSRRLETQYF
TGTGCCAGCAGCTTGAGGAGTAGGCGATTGGAGACCCAGTACTTC
>NA|TRBV20-1|few|TRBJ2-7
CSATNPKTGSYEQYF
TGCAGTGCTACGAACCCAAAAACAGGGTCCTACGAGCAGTACTTC
>NA|TRBV18|NA|TRBJ1-1
CASSQAGAHTEAFF
TGTGCCAGCTCACAAGCAGGAGCGCACACTGAAGCTTTCTTT
>NA|TRBV5-1|few|TRBJ2-1
CASSLGAGLVDEQFF
TGCGCCAGCAGCTTGGGAGCAGGGTTGGTTGATGAGCAGTTCTTC
>TRBD1|TRBV9|once|TRBJ1-4
CASSGGQGSLNEKLFF
TGTGCCAGCAGCGGTGGACAGGGGAGCCTTAATGAAAAACTGTTTTTT
>TRBD1|TRBV11-2|few|TRBJ2-2
CASSPGGTGSLGELFF
TGTGCCAGCAGCCCCGGGGGGACAGGGAGTTTGGGGGAGCTGTTTTTT
>TRBD1|TRBV7-9|few|TRBJ2-3
CASSLRGTGKDTQYF
TGTGCCAGCAGCTTAAGGGGGACAGGTAAAGATACGCAGTATTTT
>TRBD2|TRBV6-2/TRBV6-3|few|TRBJ2-3
CASSPFREGTDTQYF
TGTGCCAGCAGCCCGTTCCGGGAGGGCACAGATACGCAGTATTTT
>TRBD2|TRBV7-6|NA|TRBJ2-7
CANRGGLAGTTSYEQYF
TGTGCCAACAGGGGAGGACTAGCGGGAACAACCTCCTACGAGCAGTACTTC
>NA|TRBV6-6|many|TRBJ1-5
CASSPGANQPQHF
TGTGCCAGCAGTCCGGGGGCCAATCAGCCCCAGCATTTT
>NA|TRBV10-3|NA|TRBJ2-1
CAISESDEQFF
TGTGCCATCAGTGAGAGCGATGAGCAGTTCTTC
>NA|TRBV6-2/TRBV6-3|few|TRBJ2-7
CASRRTLSPLLEQYF
TGTGCCAGCCGAAGGACTCTATCCCCCCTACTCGAGCAGTACTTC
>NA|TRBV2|NA|TRBJ2-7
CASRGRGYEQYF
TGTGCCAGCCGGGGCAGGGGATACGAGCAGTACTTC
>TRBD2|TRBV6-2/TRBV6-3|NA|TRBJ2-5
CASSSPGLAGGLPDQETQYF
TGTGCCAGCAGTTCCCCGGGACTAGCGGGGGGCCTCCCCGATCAAGAGACCCAGTACTTC
>TRBD2|TRBV6-2/TRBV6-3|NA|TRBJ2-3
CASSYQRGVKGTQYF
TGTGCCAGCAGTTACCAGCGGGGGGTCAAGGGCACGCAGTATTTT
>NA|TRBV29-1|few|TRBJ2-5
CSVSLTRYQETQYF
TGCAGCGTTTCTCTAACTCGGTACCAAGAGACCCAGTACTTC